Listed here are 31 T cell receptor beta chains from one sample, sequenced in a study of identical twins. TCRdb reprocessed the 5' RACE reads via MiXCR and lists one record per CDR3 protein. Of roughly 720,000 distinct CDR3 sequences listed, 18% are singletons. These sequences were also reported in another study, on T cells expressing NK-cell markers.

Material: PBMCs. These TCRs come from a woman younger than 35 in good health.

This clonotype was seen only a few times. The CDR3 here is CSAKTGGEDTQYF. In nucleotides, the CDR3 is TGCAGTGCCAAGACAGGGGGCGAGGATACGCAGTATTTT. The chain is built from TRBV20-1 and TRBJ2-3, with 10 bases that match TRBD1. CDR1 is DFQATT, CDR2 SNEGSKA, per germline (reference sequence). The CDR3 contains 13 residues. The V gene end was trimmed by 6 bases and the J gene end by 6 bases; junction bases not matched to a gene: 6.

This clonotype showed up just a few times. V is TRBV29-1 and J is TRBJ1-4; 12 bases align to TRBD1. The CDR3 length is 15 residues. CDR1 SQVTM and CDR2 ANQGSEA come from the germline V gene. Trimming took 2 bases from V and 8 from J; bases not matched to a gene: 6. The CDR3 DNA sequence: TGCAGCGTTGAAATCGGGACAGGGGGCCACGAAAAACTGTTTTTT. It translates to CSVEIGTGGHEKLFF.

This clonotype was observed a single time. J is TRBJ2-7 and V is TRBV4-3; D gene unclear. The CDR3 is 15 residues long. The V and J ends lost 1 base and 0 bases respectively, with 10 bases between them. The germline CDR1 and CDR2 sequences are LGHNA and YSLEER. The chain's CDR3 is CASSQVPATSYEQYF. The CDR3 DNA is TGCGCCAGCAGCCAAGTACCGGCCACCTCCTACGAGCAGTACTTC.

The chain has TRBV15 and TRBJ1-3; TRBD1 agrees at 7 bases. With 3 bases clipped from V and 0 bases from J, the junction kept 8 bases outside the gene matches. The CDR3 contains 17 residues. Germline lookup yields CDR1 LNHNV and CDR2 YYDKDF (reference sequence). The CDR3, as DNA: TGTGCCACCAGCAGGACTACAGGGGTTCGCTCTGGAAACACCATATATTTT. As protein: CATSRTTGVRSGNTIYF. Drawing the rest from reference TRBV15 and TRBJ1-3, the complete variable domain is DAMVIQNPRYQVTQFGKPVTLSCSQTLNHNVMYWYQQKSSQAPKLLFHYYDKDFNNEADTPDNFQSRRPNTSFCFLDIRSPGLGDTAMYLCATSRTTGVRSGNTIYFGEGSWLTVV.

J is TRBJ1-3 and V is TRBV3-1; D unresolved. Germline-derived CDR1 and CDR2 are LGHDT and YNNKEL (reference sequence). This CDR3 region has 11 residues. V lost 4 bases, J lost 12 bases, and 10 bases lay in between. CDR3 sequence: CASSRNEYIYF. In DNA, the CDR3 is TGTGCCAGCAGCCGGAATGAGTACATATATTTT.

This clonotype was detected only a few times. The CDR3 bases are TGTGCCAGCCGAGGGCGGGACACAAGACAAGAGACCCAGTACTTC. Translation: CASRGRDTRQETQYF. The V call is TRBV12-3 or TRBV12-4, the J call TRBJ2-5; D may match TRBD1 or TRBD2 (6 bases each). With 8 bases removed from V and 2 bases from J, the gap between germline ends came to 18 bases. The CDR3 runs to 15 residues.

This clonotype has only a few counts. This chain joins TRBV5-1 and TRBJ2-1; 8 nucleotides line up with TRBD2. This CDR3 is 17 amino acids long. Per germline, CDR1 SGHRS and CDR2 YFSETQ. V lost 4 bases to trimming and J lost 8 bases; unmatched junction nucleotides: 17. The DNA of the CDR3 is TGCGCCAGCAGCACCGGTCGGACTAGCAGCTCTTATGATGAGCAGTTCTTC. Residues: CASSTGRTSSSYDEQFF.

This clonotype was counted between two and nine times. The chain is built from TRBV18 and TRBJ2-1, with 9 bases lining up with TRBD2. With V trimmed by 4 bases and J by 5 bases, 6 bases remained unmatched. The CDR3 has 15 amino acids. Germline values: CDR1 KGHSH, CDR2 LQKENI. The CDR3 spells CASSLAGEPHNEQFF. DNA for the CDR3: TGTGCCAGCTCACTAGCGGGAGAACCTCACAATGAGCAGTTCTTC.

The V gene is TRBV20-1, the J gene TRBJ1-6; D not certain. CDR1 and CDR2 (germline): DFQATT, SNEGSKA (reference sequence). The CDR3 spans 16 residues. V was trimmed by 3 bases and J by 7 bases, leaving 19 bases between them. The CDR3 region is CSARESSGGLNSPLHF. DNA for the CDR3: TGCAGTGCTAGGGAATCGTCGGGAGGGTTAAATTCACCCCTCCACTTT.

This clonotype has ten or more counts. This chain links TRBV15 with TRBJ2-7; D unclear. The CDR3 totals 13 residues. Germline lookup yields CDR1 LNHNV and CDR2 YYDKDF (reference sequence). V was trimmed by 0 bases and J by 2 bases, leaving 5 bases between them. The CDR3 spells CATSRDRTYEQYF. CDR3 DNA sequence: TGTGCCACCAGCAGAGATAGAACCTACGAGCAGTACTTC.

This clonotype was counted between two and nine times. The chain recombines TRBV20-1 with TRBJ2-1; the D is unclear. V lost 6 bases, J lost 8 bases, and 14 bases lay in between. Germline lookup yields CDR1 DFQATT and CDR2 SNEGSKA (reference sequence). The CDR3 totals 12 residues. The CDR3 coding sequence is TGCAGTGCCACAGACGGGTGGGATGAGCAGTTCTTC. Its protein product is CSATDGWDEQFF.

The chain recombines TRBV29-1 with TRBJ2-3, with unresolved D. CDR3 length: 14 residues. The V and J ends lost 4 bases and 3 bases respectively, with 14 bases between them. The V gene's germline CDR1 is SQVTM and CDR2 ANQGSEA. Written as DNA, the CDR3 is TGCAGCGTTGGTCACGCCCTCCAAACAGATACGCAGTATTTT. Translation gives CSVGHALQTDTQYF.

Many counts were recorded for this clonotype. J is TRBJ1-3 and V is TRBV5-1; D is uncertain. There are 16 residues in the CDR3. From germline, CDR1 is SGHRS and CDR2 YFSETQ. V was pared by 0 bases and J by 0 bases, with 10 bases between. As DNA, the CDR3 is TGCGCCAGCAGCTTGGATGGTGACCCCTCTGGAAACACCATATATTTT. Residues: CASSLDGDPSGNTIYF.

This clonotype was seen only a few times. The chain couples TRBV29-1 to TRBJ2-2, with D hard to call. CDR1 and CDR2 (germline): SQVTM, ANQGSEA. V was cut by 7 bases and J by 3 bases, with 12 bases left in between. This CDR3 region has 13 residues. The CDR3 sequence: CSGGWGDTGELFF. The CDR3 DNA reads as TGCAGCGGTGGATGGGGTGACACCGGGGAGCTGTTTTTT.

J is TRBJ2-1 and V is TRBV5-1; D is perhaps TRBD1 (6 bases). Germline V gene lookup returns CDR1 SGHRS and CDR2 YFSETQ. V dropped 0 bases and J dropped 10 bases, with 14 bases sitting between them. This CDR3 region has 14 residues. CDR3 nucleotide sequence: TGCGCCAGCAGCTTGGCCGGACAGAAAGGCGAGCAGTTCTTC. It specifies CASSLAGQKGEQFF.

This clonotype was found a few times. The chain couples TRBV7-2 to TRBJ2-2; D gene ambiguous. The germline V and J ends were trimmed by 1 base and 1 base, with 7 bases remaining between them. Germline V gene sequence: CDR1 SGHTA, CDR2 FQGNSA. This CDR3 has 15 amino acids. In DNA, the CDR3 is TGTGCCAGCAGCTTAGTTATGGGGAACACCGGGGAGCTGTTTTTT. Translating it yields CASSLVMGNTGELFF.

The chain joins TRBV29-1 to TRBJ2-7; D not certain. The V and J ends lost 1 base and 7 bases respectively, with 11 bases between them. Germline V gene sequence: CDR1 SQVTM, CDR2 ANQGSEA. The CDR3 sequence is 12 residues long. The CDR3 DNA reads as TGCAGCGTTGAAGGTGGCGCTGGGGAGCAGTACTTC. Its translation is CSVEGGAGEQYF.

The chain uses TRBV7-9 and TRBJ1-2; D gene unclear. Germline V CDR1 and CDR2: SEHNR, FQNEAQ (reference sequence). Deletions cut 6 bases from V and 0 bases from J, with 11 bases between. The CDR3 covers 14 residues. The CDR3 region is CASSTGPANYGYTF. Here the CDR3 DNA reads TGTGCCAGCAGTACCGGACCAGCTAACTATGGCTACACCTTC.

This clonotype appeared a few times. The chain combines TRBV10-3 with TRBJ2-2; 8 bases map to TRBD2. J lost 3 bases, V lost 4 bases, and 4 bases had no gene match. Germline V gene sequence: CDR1 ENHRY, CDR2 SYGVKD. The CDR3 loop spans 15 amino acids. This CDR3 reads CAISAGGGDTGELFF. The CDR3 nucleotides are TGTGCCATCAGTGCGGGGGGGGGTGACACCGGGGAGCTGTTTTTT.

Only a few counts were recorded for this clonotype. CDR3 region: CAISVLPSQRSGNTIYF. The CDR3 DNA is TGTGCCATCAGTGTCCTTCCCTCCCAGCGGTCTGGAAACACCATATATTTT. The J gene is TRBJ1-3, the V gene TRBV10-3; D gene ambiguous. Germline CDR1 ENHRY, CDR2 SYGVKD. CDR3 length equals 17 residues. Trimming shortened V by 4 bases and J by 1 base, and 17 bases separated the two germline ends.

This chain uses TRBV4-3 with TRBJ2-7, with unresolved D. The CDR3 totals 15 residues. Germline CDR1 and CDR2: LGHNA and YSLEER. V gave up 5 bases and J gave up 0 bases, with 14 bases separating them. Written as DNA, the CDR3 is TGCGCCAGCAGCAGGGCACAACAAACCTCCTACGAGCAGTACTTC. It codes for CASSRAQQTSYEQYF.

This chain connects TRBV7-6 to TRBJ1-1; D gene uncertain. With 5 bases removed from V and 6 bases from J, the gap between germline ends came to 16 bases. The CDR3 length is 14 residues. Germline CDR1 SGHVS, CDR2 FNYEAQ. CDR3 DNA sequence: TGTGCCAGCAGCCCCGGACGCCCAGGCGCTGAAGCTTTCTTT. Encoded protein: CASSPGRPGAEAFF.

On this clonotype: The junction departs from germline at one end; a sequencing error may be responsible. The rearrangement links TRBV25-1 to TRBJ2-7; TRBD2 matches 10 bases. This CDR3 comprises 14 residues. Looked up from germline, CDR1 is MGHDK and CDR2 is SYGVNS. The CDR3 reads CASSALAGYYEHYF. The CDR3 bases are TGTGCCAGCAGTGCACTAGCGGGATACTACGAGCACTACTTC.

This clonotype came up many times. The chain joins TRBV20-1 to TRBJ2-3, with D perhaps TRBD1 (5 bases). V lost 1 base and J lost 2, with 13 bases in between. Germline CDR1 and CDR2: DFQATT and SNEGSKA (reference sequence). CDR3 size: 15 residues. The CDR3 bases are TGCAGTGCTAGAGGTGGACACGGATTCACAGATACGCAGTATTTT. As protein: CSARGGHGFTDTQYF.

The chain couples TRBV6-5 to TRBJ2-2; D is possibly TRBD1 (5 bases). CDR1 is MNHEY and CDR2 is SVGAGI in the germline V gene. V was trimmed by 0 bases and J by 14 bases, leaving 13 bases between them. The CDR3 is 13 amino acids. This CDR3 is CASSYSGQGELFF. The CDR3 nucleotides are TGTGCCAGCAGTTACTCGGGGCAGGGTGAACTGTTTTTT.

Ten or more counts support this clonotype. The rearrangement joins TRBV7-8 to TRBJ2-7; perhaps D is TRBD1 or TRBD2 (5 bases each). The V and J ends lost 1 base and 5 bases respectively, with 15 bases between them. Germline V gene data show CDR1 as SGHVS and CDR2 as FQNEAQ. CDR3 length: 15 amino acids. CDR3 region: CASSLGLRRDDEQYF. The CDR3 nucleotides are TGTGCCAGCAGCTTAGGCCTTCGTCGGGACGACGAGCAGTACTTC.

This clonotype appeared a few times. This chain links TRBV18 with TRBJ1-1; perhaps TRBD1 as D (6 bases). Germline CDR1 reads KGHSH; CDR2 reads LQKENI. The V gene lost 3 bases and the J gene lost 5 bases, with 16 bases spanning the gap. The CDR3 runs to 15 residues. The CDR3 loop is CASSPRQAAGTEAFF. The CDR3 region has the DNA TGTGCCAGCTCACCTCGACAGGCGGCGGGTACTGAAGCTTTCTTT.

The chain joins TRBV5-1 to TRBJ1-5, with a weak D call TRBD1 (5 bases). The CDR3 is 15 amino acids. V was pared by 4 bases and J by 7 bases, with 18 bases between. CDR1 SGHRS and CDR2 YFSETQ come from the germline V gene. CDR3 protein: CASSPDGRGGQPQHF. CDR3 sequence (DNA): TGCGCCAGCAGCCCGGACGGCCGGGGCGGGCAGCCCCAGCATTTT.

The rearrangement joins TRBV6-5 to TRBJ2-7; the D is unclear. Germline values: CDR1 MNHEY, CDR2 SVGAGI. The CDR3 covers 15 residues. Between the trimmed V and J ends, which lost 5 bases and 1 base, there was a span of 15 bases. CDR3 sequence (DNA): TGTGCCAGCAGTCAGTCGTCGCCAAGTTCCTACGAGCAGTACTTC. Amino acids: CASSQSSPSSYEQYF.

This clonotype occurred a few times. The chain is built from TRBV29-1 and TRBJ1-1; the D gene is possibly TRBD1 (5 bases). V lost 4 bases and J lost 5, with 8 bases in between. CDR1 is SQVTM, CDR2 ANQGSEA, per germline. CDR3 length: 11 residues. CDR3 in DNA: TGCAGCGTTGGGGAGGGGACTGAAGCTTTCTTT. Protein: CSVGEGTEAFF.

In nucleotides, the CDR3 is TGCAGTGCTTTGGTCAATGAGCAGTTCTTC. Translating it yields CSALVNEQFF. The rearrangement uses TRBV20-1 and TRBJ2-1; D is unresolved. CDR1 is DFQATT, CDR2 SNEGSKA, per germline (reference sequence). The CDR3 is made up of 10 amino acids. Trimming removed 5 bases from V and 6 bases from J, with 5 bases in between.